This T cell receptor (beta chain) originates from a study of control samples from healthy donors and cancer patients. Here immunoSEQ multiplex PCR was the method, and the copy in TCRdb shows in-frame clones only, minus some. The sample includes around 170,000 clones, about 91% of them seen just once. The CDR3 is made up of 14 amino acids. Germline V gives CDR1 SNHLY, CDR2 FYNNEI. The germline V and J ends were trimmed by 3 bases and 3 bases, with 11 bases remaining between them. Sequencing used blood. This TCR was sampled from a woman aged 30 to 39 in good health. This sequence joins TRBV2 and TRBJ1-1; TRBD1 is a possible D gene (6 bases). The CDR3 region is CASSDRGTYTEAFF. The DNA of the CDR3 is TGTGCCAGCAGTGATAGGGGGACGTACACTGAAGCTTTCTTT. Variable domain in full (rest from reference TRBV2 and TRBJ1-1): EPEVTQTPSHQVTQMGQEVILRCVPISNHLYFYWYRQILGQKVEFLVSFYNNEISEKSEIFDDQFSVERPDGSNFTLKIRSTKLEDSAMYFCASSDRGTYTEAFFGQGTRLTVV.